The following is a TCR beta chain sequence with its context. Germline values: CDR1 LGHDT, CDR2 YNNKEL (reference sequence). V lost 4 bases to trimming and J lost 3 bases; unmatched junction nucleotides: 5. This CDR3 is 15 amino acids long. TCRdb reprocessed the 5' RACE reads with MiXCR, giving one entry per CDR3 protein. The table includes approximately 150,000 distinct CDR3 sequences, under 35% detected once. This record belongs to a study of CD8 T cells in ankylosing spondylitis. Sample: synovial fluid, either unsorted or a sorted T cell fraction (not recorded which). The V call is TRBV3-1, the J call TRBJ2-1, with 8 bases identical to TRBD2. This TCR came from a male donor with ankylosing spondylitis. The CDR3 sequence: CASSPRGGNYNEQFF. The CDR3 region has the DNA TGTGCCAGCAGCCCCCGGGGGGGCAACTACAATGAGCAGTTCTTC.